This T cell receptor beta chain derives from a study of T cells in localized non-small cell lung cancer. Data came from immunoSEQ multiplex PCR; TCRdb stores just in-frame clones and leaves some out. Of 75,000 to 80,000 clones listed, 70% to 90% are singletons. Study results and caveats: A median of approximately 50 clones ranked among the top 100 in tumor appeared in adjacent lung.

Details on this clone: Its specificity is unknown.

This CDR3 comprises 13 residues. From germline, CDR1 is LNHDA and CDR2 SQIVND (reference sequence). With V trimmed by 8 bases and J by 4 bases, 5 bases remained unmatched. This TCR was sampled from a woman aged 35-75 years with stage I squamous cell lung carcinoma. This specimen was peripheral blood, taken before any cancer treatment. The rearrangement links TRBV19 to TRBJ1-2; 9 nucleotides align to TRBD1. The CDR3 sequence: CASAQDRGYGYTF. The DNA for the CDR3 is TGTGCCAGTGCTCAGGACAGGGGCTATGGCTACACCTTC.